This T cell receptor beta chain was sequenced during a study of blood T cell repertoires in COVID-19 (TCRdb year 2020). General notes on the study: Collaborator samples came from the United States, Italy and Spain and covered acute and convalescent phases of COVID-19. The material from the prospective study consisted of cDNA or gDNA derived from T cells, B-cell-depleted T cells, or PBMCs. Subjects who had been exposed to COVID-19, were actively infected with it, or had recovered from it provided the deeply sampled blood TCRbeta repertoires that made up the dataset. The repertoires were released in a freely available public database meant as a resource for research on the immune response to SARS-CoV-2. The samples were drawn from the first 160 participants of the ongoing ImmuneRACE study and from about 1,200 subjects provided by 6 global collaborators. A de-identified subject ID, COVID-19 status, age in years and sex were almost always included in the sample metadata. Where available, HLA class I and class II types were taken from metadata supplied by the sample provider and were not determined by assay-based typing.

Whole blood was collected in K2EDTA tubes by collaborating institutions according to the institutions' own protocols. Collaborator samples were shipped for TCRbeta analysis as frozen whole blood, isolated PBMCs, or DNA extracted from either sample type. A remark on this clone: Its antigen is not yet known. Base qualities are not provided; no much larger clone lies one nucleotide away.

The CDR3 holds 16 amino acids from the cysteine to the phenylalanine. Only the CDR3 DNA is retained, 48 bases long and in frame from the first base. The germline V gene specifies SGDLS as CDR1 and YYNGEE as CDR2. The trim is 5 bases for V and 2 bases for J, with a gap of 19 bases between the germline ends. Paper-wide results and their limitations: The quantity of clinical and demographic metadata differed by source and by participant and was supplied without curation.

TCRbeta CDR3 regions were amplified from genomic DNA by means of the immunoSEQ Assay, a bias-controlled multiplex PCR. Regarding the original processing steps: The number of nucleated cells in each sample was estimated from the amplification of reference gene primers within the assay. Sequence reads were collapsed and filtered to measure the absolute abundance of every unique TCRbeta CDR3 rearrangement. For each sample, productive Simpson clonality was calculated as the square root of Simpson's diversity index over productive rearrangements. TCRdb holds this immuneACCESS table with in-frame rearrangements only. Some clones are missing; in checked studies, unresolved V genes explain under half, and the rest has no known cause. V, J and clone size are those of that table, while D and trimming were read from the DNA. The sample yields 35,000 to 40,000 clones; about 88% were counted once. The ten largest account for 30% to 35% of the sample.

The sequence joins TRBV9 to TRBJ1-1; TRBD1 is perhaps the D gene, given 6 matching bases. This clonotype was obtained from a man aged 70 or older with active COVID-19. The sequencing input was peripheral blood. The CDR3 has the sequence CASSERGIPRNTEAFF. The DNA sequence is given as TGTGCCAGCAGTGAGAGGGGGATACCCCGAAACACTGAAGCTTTCTTT.